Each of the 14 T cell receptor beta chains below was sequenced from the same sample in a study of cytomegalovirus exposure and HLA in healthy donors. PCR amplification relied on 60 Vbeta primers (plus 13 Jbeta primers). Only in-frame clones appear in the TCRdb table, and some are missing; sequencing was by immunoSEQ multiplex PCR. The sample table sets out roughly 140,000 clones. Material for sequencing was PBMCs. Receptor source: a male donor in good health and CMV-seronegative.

In DNA form, the CDR3 reads TGTGCCAGCAGCCAGGACAGGGATAGGTCACCCCTCCACTTT. Amino acid sequence: CASSQDRDRSPLHF. The J gene is TRBJ1-6, the V gene TRBV7-2; 8 bases line up with TRBD1. The J segment lost 10 bases and the V segment lost 5 bases, leaving 7 bases of the junction unmatched. The CDR3 has 14 residues. Germline V gene sequence: CDR1 SGHTA, CDR2 FQGNSA.

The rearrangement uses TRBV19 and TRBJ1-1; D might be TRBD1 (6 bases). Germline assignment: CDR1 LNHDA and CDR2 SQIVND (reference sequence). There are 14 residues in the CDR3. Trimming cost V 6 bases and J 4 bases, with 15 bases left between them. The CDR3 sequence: CASRTTGIGTEAFF. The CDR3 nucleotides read TGTGCCAGTAGGACAACAGGGATCGGCACTGAAGCTTTCTTT.

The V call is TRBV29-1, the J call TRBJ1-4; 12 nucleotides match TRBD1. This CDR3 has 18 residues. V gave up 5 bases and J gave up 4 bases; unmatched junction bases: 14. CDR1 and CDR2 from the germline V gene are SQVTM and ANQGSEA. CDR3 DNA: TGCAGCGTTCTCCTCGCCCCGGGACAGGGGGCGGGTAATGAAAAACTGTTTTTT. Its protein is CSVLLAPGQGAGNEKLFF. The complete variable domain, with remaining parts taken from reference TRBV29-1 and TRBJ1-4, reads SAVISQKPSRDICQRGTSLTIQCQVDSQVTMMFWYRQQPGQSLTLIATANQGSEATYESGFVIDKFPISRPNLTFSTLTVSNMSPEDSSIYLCSVLLAPGQGAGNEKLFFGSGTQLSVL.

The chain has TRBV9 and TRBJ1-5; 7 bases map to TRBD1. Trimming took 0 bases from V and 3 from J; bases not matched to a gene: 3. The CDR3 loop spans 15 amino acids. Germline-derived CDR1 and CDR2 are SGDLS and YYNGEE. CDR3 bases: TGTGCCAGCAGCGTAGGGGACAGTCTCAATCAGCCCCAGCATTTT. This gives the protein CASSVGDSLNQPQHF.

The CDR3 sequence is CASSLPGTGGNEQFF. The CDR3 DNA follows: TGTGCCAGCAGCTTGCCCGGGACAGGGGGTAATGAGCAGTTCTTC. This rearrangement joins TRBV5-8 to TRBJ2-1, with TRBD1 matching 11 bases. The V gene's germline CDR1 is SGHTS and CDR2 YDEGEE. After removal of 1 base from V and 7 bases from J, the junction contained 4 bases not matched to a gene. This CDR3 is 15 amino acids long. Full variable domain (rest looked up from reference TRBV5-8 and TRBJ2-1): EAGVTQSPTHLIKTRGQQATLRCSPISGHTSVYWYQQALGLGLQFLLWYDEGEERNRGNFPPRFSGRQFPNYSSELNVNALELEDSALYLCASSLPGTGGNEQFFGPGTRLTVL.

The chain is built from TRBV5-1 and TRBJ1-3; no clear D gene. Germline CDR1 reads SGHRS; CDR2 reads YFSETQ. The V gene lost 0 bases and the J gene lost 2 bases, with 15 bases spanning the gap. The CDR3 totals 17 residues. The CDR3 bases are TGCGCCAGCAGCTTGGTGAGTTTCTCAGGCCCTGGAAACACCATATATTTT. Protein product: CASSLVSFSGPGNTIYF.

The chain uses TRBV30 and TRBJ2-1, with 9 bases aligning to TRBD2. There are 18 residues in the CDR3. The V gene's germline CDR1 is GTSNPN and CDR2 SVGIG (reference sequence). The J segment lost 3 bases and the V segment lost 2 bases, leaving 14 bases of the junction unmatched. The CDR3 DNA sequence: TGTGCCTGGAGTCAGGTATCTAGCGGGGCATTCTTCTACAATGAGCAGTTCTTC. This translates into CAWSQVSSGAFFYNEQFF.

Here the CDR3 reads CASSDPGQGALSSYEQYF. DNA of the CDR3: TGCGCCAGCAGTGACCCGGGACAGGGGGCTTTGAGTTCCTACGAGCAGTACTTC. The rearrangement links TRBV10-2 to TRBJ2-7; 12 bases are shared with TRBD1. Germline trimming cut 3 bases from V and 1 base from J; bases unmatched to any gene: 10. This CDR3 has 18 residues. Germline loops: CDR1 WSHSY, CDR2 SAAADI.

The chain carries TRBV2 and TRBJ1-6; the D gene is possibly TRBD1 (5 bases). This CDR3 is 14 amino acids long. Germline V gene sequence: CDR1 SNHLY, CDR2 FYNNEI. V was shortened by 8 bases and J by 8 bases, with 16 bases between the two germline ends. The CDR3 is CASPGPTGDSPLHF. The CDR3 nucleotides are TGTGCCAGCCCGGGGCCTACGGGGGATTCACCCCTCCACTTT.

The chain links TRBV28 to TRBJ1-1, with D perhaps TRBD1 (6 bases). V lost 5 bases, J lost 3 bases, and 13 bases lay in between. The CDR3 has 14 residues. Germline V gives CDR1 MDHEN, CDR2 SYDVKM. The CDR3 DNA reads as TGTGCCAGCAGTATAAGGGCAGGGGACACTGAAGCTTTCTTT. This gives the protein CASSIRAGDTEAFF.

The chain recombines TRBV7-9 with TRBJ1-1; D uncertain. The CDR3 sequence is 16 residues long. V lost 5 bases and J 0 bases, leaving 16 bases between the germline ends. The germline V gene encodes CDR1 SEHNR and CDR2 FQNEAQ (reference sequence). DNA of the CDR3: TGTGCCAGCAGCCCCCCGTTAGCGGGAATGAACACTGAAGCTTTCTTT. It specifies CASSPPLAGMNTEAFF.

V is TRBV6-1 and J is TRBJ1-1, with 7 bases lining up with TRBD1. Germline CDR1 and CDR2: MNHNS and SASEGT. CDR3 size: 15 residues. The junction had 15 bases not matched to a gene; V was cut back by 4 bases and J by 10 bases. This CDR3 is CASSARDRAVFAAFF. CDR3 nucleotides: TGTGCCAGCAGTGCACGGGACAGAGCCGTATTCGCAGCTTTCTTT.

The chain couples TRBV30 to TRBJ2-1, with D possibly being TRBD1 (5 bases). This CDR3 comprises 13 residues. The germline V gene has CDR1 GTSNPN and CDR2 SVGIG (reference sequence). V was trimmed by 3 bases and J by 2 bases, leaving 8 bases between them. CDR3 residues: CAWSTDTYNEQFF. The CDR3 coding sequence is TGTGCCTGGAGCACGGACACCTACAATGAGCAGTTCTTC.

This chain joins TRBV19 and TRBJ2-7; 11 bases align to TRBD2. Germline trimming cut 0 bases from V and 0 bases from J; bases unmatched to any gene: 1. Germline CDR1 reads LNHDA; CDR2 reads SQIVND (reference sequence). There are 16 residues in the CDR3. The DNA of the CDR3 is TGTGCCAGTAGTATAGAGGGACTAGCGGCCTCCTACGAGCAGTACTTC. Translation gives CASSIEGLAASYEQYF.